One and the same sample provided the 27 T cell receptor beta chains below, sequenced in a study of T-cell reconstitution after alpha-beta-depleted transplantation in children. Unique molecular identifiers were used in preparing the TCRbeta library. Via MiXCR, TCRdb re-called the PCR reads, giving one row per CDR3 protein. Of some 310,000 distinct CDR3 sequences in the sample, around 25% were seen once. Source: PBMCs, mostly from graft donor cells, taken 180 days after TCRalphabeta/CD19-depleted stem cell transplant. The source is a male patient younger than 18 who had a stem cell transplant for acute lymphoblastic leukemia, so the T cells may come from the graft donor.

The rearrangement joins TRBV20-1 to TRBJ2-7; 10 nucleotides align to TRBD2. Per germline, CDR1 DFQATT and CDR2 SNEGSKA (reference sequence). V dropped 0 bases and J dropped 3; count of bases not matched to a gene: 14. CDR3 length: 18 amino acids. The DNA for the CDR3 is TGCAGTGCTAGAGATAAGCAGCGGGAGGGTCCTCTGGGCTACGAGCAGTACTTC. Translation: CSARDKQREGPLGYEQYF.

As for this clonotype: A much larger clone differs from this one at a single base, so this may be a read error. The chain employs TRBV5-1 and TRBJ2-5; perhaps D is TRBD1 or TRBD2 (5 bases each). This CDR3 spans 13 amino acids. From germline, CDR1 is SGHRS and CDR2 YFSETQ. CDR3 bases: TGCGCCAGCACCCAGCAGGGAGCCGAGACCCGGTACTTC. Its translation: CASTQQGAETRYF.

This clonotype was observed a handful of times. The rearrangement joins TRBV7-2 to TRBJ2-3; 10 positions agree with TRBD2. The CDR3 is made up of 16 amino acids. The germline V gene has CDR1 SGHTA and CDR2 FQGNSA. The V segment lost 4 bases and the J segment 0 bases; nucleotides outside the gene matches: 4. The CDR3 DNA reads as TGTGCCAGCAGCTCGTGGACTAGCGGAAGCACAGATACGCAGTATTTT. It yields the protein CASSSWTSGSTDTQYF.

The CDR3, as DNA: TGCAGCGCCCGAGTCCAGGGGCGGGAGGCCCAGTACTTC. Protein product: CSARVQGREAQYF. The V gene is TRBV29-1, the J gene TRBJ2-5, with TRBD2 matching 8 bases. CDR1 and CDR2 (germline): SQVTM, ANQGSEA. The CDR3 is 13 residues long. After removal of 7 bases from V and 9 bases from J, the junction contained 13 bases not matched to a gene.

This clonotype was counted between two and nine times. The chain carries TRBV25-1 and TRBJ2-1; D may be TRBD1 (6 bases). CDR1 is MGHDK and CDR2 is SYGVNS in the germline V gene. CDR3 size: 16 residues. Trimming removed 1 base at V and 5 bases at J, with 15 bases between. Written as DNA, the CDR3 is TGTGCCAGCAGTGAATGGGTGGGGGCGAGGGACAATGAGCAGTTCTTC. It is translated as CASSEWVGARDNEQFF.

This clonotype was counted only a few times. The V and J genes are TRBV20-1 and TRBJ2-2; tentative D call: TRBD2 (5 bases). CDR3 length: 10 residues. Germline assignment: CDR1 DFQATT and CDR2 SNEGSKA (reference sequence). Trimming cost V 6 bases and J 6 bases, with 5 bases left between them. The CDR3 nucleotides are TGCAGTGCCGGGGCCGGGGAGCTGTTTTTT. Translating gives CSAGAGELFF.

The chain links TRBV20-1 to TRBJ1-1; TRBD1 might be the D (6 bases). Germline CDR1 is DFQATT and CDR2 is SNEGSKA (reference sequence). The CDR3 loop spans 17 amino acids. Trimming took 6 bases from V and 4 from J, leaving 27 bases between them. CDR3 coding DNA: TGCAGTGCAACCCCCTGGGGGGGGCGGGCGGGGGGCACTGAAGCTTTCTTT. Residues: CSATPWGGRAGGTEAFF.

This clonotype was seen many times. This rearrangement joins TRBV5-1 to TRBJ1-2, with 7 bases lining up with TRBD1. With V trimmed by 0 bases and J by 8 bases, 7 bases remained unmatched. Per the germline V gene, CDR1 is SGHRS and CDR2 is YFSETQ. CDR3 length: 14 amino acids. CDR3 coding DNA: TGCGCCAGCAGCTTGGCTGGGACAGCAAAGGGCTACACCTTC. It is translated as CASSLAGTAKGYTF.

This clonotype has only a few counts. The chain joins TRBV11-1 to TRBJ2-1; 12 bases agree with TRBD2. Germline V gene lookup returns CDR1 SGHAT and CDR2 FQDESV (reference sequence). V dropped 2 bases and J dropped 7; count of bases not matched to a gene: 15. This CDR3 has 19 amino acids. CDR3 in amino acids: CASSLRDLAGGPTMNEQFF. CDR3 nucleotide sequence: TGTGCCAGCAGCTTACGCGATCTAGCGGGAGGGCCAACGATGAATGAGCAGTTCTTC.

The rearrangement uses TRBV5-1 and TRBJ2-5, with D possibly TRBD1 on 5 matching bases. V lost 3 bases and J 2 bases, leaving 14 bases between the germline ends. Germline V lookup: CDR1 SGHRS, CDR2 YFSETQ. The CDR3 totals 15 residues. CDR3 residues: CASSWSLQEQETQYF. In DNA, the CDR3 is TGCGCCAGCAGCTGGTCTTTACAGGAACAAGAGACCCAGTACTTC.

This clonotype was seen a few times. The chain links TRBV18 to TRBJ2-1; D gene ambiguous. V was shortened by 3 bases and J by 2 bases, with 14 bases between the two germline ends. From germline, CDR1 is KGHSH and CDR2 LQKENI. CDR3 length: 16 residues. The CDR3 here is CASSPPQRLAYNEQFF. CDR3 in DNA: TGTGCCAGCTCACCGCCTCAGCGACTCGCCTACAATGAGCAGTTCTTC. The complete variable domain, with remaining parts taken from reference TRBV18 and TRBJ2-1, reads NAGVMQNPRHLVRRRGQEARLRCSPMKGHSHVYWYRQLPEEGLKFMVYLQKENIIDESGMPKERFSAEFPKEGPSILRIQQVVRGDSAAYFCASSPPQRLAYNEQFFGPGTRLTVL.

The rearrangement joins TRBV6-2 or TRBV6-3 to TRBJ2-3; 10 positions match TRBD2. Germline CDR1 and CDR2: MNHEY and SVGEGT. The CDR3 is 17 amino acids. After removal of 2 bases from V and 2 bases from J, the junction contained 7 bases not matched to a gene. The CDR3 DNA sequence: TGTGCCAGCAGTTACACTGGGACTAGCGACCCCACAGATACGCAGTATTTT. Amino acids: CASSYTGTSDPTDTQYF.

With respect to this clonotype: One end of the junction is discordant with germline, which a read error may explain. The rearrangement links TRBV20-1 to TRBJ2-5; the D gene could be TRBD1 or TRBD2 (5 bases each). Germline V lookup: CDR1 DFQATT, CDR2 SNEGSKA (reference sequence). This CDR3 has 14 amino acids. CDR3: CSARRSWDEETQYF. Here the CDR3 DNA reads TGCAGTGCTAGGAGGTCTTGGGACGAAGAGACACAGTACTTC.

This clonotype appeared a few times. V and J are TRBV18 and TRBJ2-1, with D possibly called TRBD1 or TRBD2 (5 bases each). V was cut by 6 bases and J by 1 base, with 19 bases left in between. Germline CDR1 is KGHSH and CDR2 is LQKENI. The CDR3 has 17 amino acids. The CDR3 nucleotides are TGTGCCAGCTCTTCGGGGCTACTCGTCTTATCCTACAATGAGCAGTTCTTC. Amino acid sequence: CASSSGLLVLSYNEQFF.

This chain uses TRBV7-6 with TRBJ2-5; D unresolved. V dropped 2 bases and J dropped 1 base, with 17 bases sitting between them. The CDR3 contains 17 residues. Per the germline V gene, CDR1 is SGHVS and CDR2 is FNYEAQ. This CDR3 is CASSLRSRRAFQETQYF. The CDR3 DNA is TGTGCCAGCAGCTTAAGGTCCCGAAGGGCTTTCCAAGAGACCCAGTACTTC. The variable domain in full, with the rest retrieved from reference TRBV7-6 and TRBJ2-5, is GAGVSQSPRYKVTKRGQDVALRCDPISGHVSLYWYRQALGQGPEFLTYFNYEAQQDKSGLPNDRFSAERPEGSISTLTIQRTEQRDSAMYRCASSLRSRRAFQETQYFGPGTRLLVL.

Here the CDR3 reads CATSDSGTGFDEQFF. CDR3 coding DNA: TGTGCCACCAGTGATTCCGGGACAGGGTTTGATGAGCAGTTCTTC. This rearrangement joins TRBV24-1 to TRBJ2-1; 9 positions match TRBD1. The CDR3 is made up of 15 amino acids. V shed 2 bases and J 8 bases; nucleotides not matched to a gene: 6. The germline CDR1 and CDR2 sequences are KGHDR and SFDVKD.

A few counts support this clonotype. The V gene is TRBV25-1, the J gene TRBJ1-2, with 9 bases aligning to TRBD1. V shed 5 bases, J shed 8 bases, and the junction held 9 bases outside the gene matches. The CDR3 sequence is 14 residues long. Germline V CDR1 and CDR2: MGHDK, SYGVNS. The CDR3 loop is CASSLSGTGIGYTF. CDR3 bases: TGTGCCAGCAGTCTGTCCGGGACAGGGATCGGCTACACCTTC.

The V and J genes are TRBV19 and TRBJ1-1, with 9 nucleotides matching TRBD1. The CDR3 has 13 amino acids. Germline V lookup: CDR1 LNHDA, CDR2 SQIVND (reference sequence). Losses at the gene ends were 5 bases for V and 3 bases for J; bases not matched to a gene: 1. CDR3 loop: CASSGQGYTEAFF. The CDR3 DNA follows: TGTGCCAGTAGTGGACAGGGGTACACTGAAGCTTTCTTT.

The sample holds a few counts of this clonotype. The CDR3 protein is CASSLAPAGRGSYNEQFF. CDR3 nucleotide sequence: TGTGCCAGCAGCTTAGCCCCAGCGGGACGAGGTTCCTACAATGAGCAGTTCTTC. This chain connects TRBV11-1 to TRBJ2-1; the match to TRBD2 covers 7 bases. This CDR3 is 18 amino acids long. Germline-derived CDR1 and CDR2 are SGHAT and FQDESV (reference sequence). Trimming removed 0 bases from V and 1 base from J; junction bases left unmatched: 9.

This clonotype was seen many times. The genes are TRBV5-1 and TRBJ2-3, with TRBD2 matching over 11 bases. Germline V lookup: CDR1 SGHRS, CDR2 YFSETQ. The ends lost 4 bases at V and 0 bases at J; junction bases unmatched: 4. The CDR3 is made up of 16 amino acids. The DNA for the CDR3 is TGCGCCAGCAGCAGGACTAGCGGGTCGAGCACAGATACGCAGTATTTT. This sequence encodes CASSRTSGSSTDTQYF.

The chain couples TRBV6-1 to TRBJ1-5, with a weak D call TRBD1 (5 bases). In germline, CDR1 is MNHNS, CDR2 SASEGT. Trimming removed 6 bases from V and 6 bases from J, with 18 bases in between. The CDR3 is 15 residues long. CDR3 residues: CASSPAAGPAQPQHF. CDR3 bases: TGTGCCAGCAGCCCAGCCGCAGGGCCAGCTCAGCCCCAGCATTTT.

The CDR3, as DNA: TGTGCCAGCTCACCAGATATCCACGAGCAGTACTTC. It yields the protein CASSPDIHEQYF. The genes are TRBV18 and TRBJ2-7, with unresolved D. Trimming cost V 2 bases and J 5 bases, with 7 bases left between them. CDR1 and CDR2 from the germline V gene are KGHSH and LQKENI. The CDR3 runs to 12 residues.

This clonotype was observed a few times. The chain uses TRBV4-1 and TRBJ2-5, with no clear D. Trimming removed 1 base from V and 4 bases from J, with 10 bases in between. Per the germline V gene, CDR1 is MGHRA and CDR2 is YSYEKL. There are 14 residues in the CDR3. CDR3 nucleotides: TGCGCCAGCAGCCAAGTAGGAGTGTTAGAGACCCAGTACTTC. This translates into CASSQVGVLETQYF.

This clonotype was seen a handful of times. The rearrangement joins TRBV7-9 to TRBJ2-7; D remains unclear. V gave up 0 bases and J gave up 5 bases, with 8 bases separating them. Germline assignment: CDR1 SEHNR and CDR2 FQNEAQ (reference sequence). The CDR3 has 13 residues. CDR3: CASSLAVENEQYF. The CDR3 coding sequence is TGTGCCAGCAGCTTAGCGGTGGAAAACGAGCAGTACTTC.

This clonotype was detected ten times or more. V usage is TRBV5-1 and J usage is TRBJ1-1; tentative D call: TRBD1 (5 bases). The germline CDR1 and CDR2 sequences are SGHRS and YFSETQ. This CDR3 contains 14 residues. V shed 0 bases and J shed 1 base, with 7 bases lying between them. The CDR3 DNA sequence: TGCGCCAGCAGCTTGGCCCAGGGGAACACTGAAGCTTTCTTT. Residues: CASSLAQGNTEAFF.

V and J are TRBV10-3 and TRBJ2-3, with D unresolved. The V gene lost 4 bases and the J gene lost 0 bases, with 8 bases spanning the gap. The CDR3 is made up of 14 amino acids. CDR1 and CDR2 (germline): ENHRY, SYGVKD. CDR3 sequence: CAISVGGSTDTQYF. Here the CDR3 DNA reads TGTGCCATCAGTGTGGGTGGCAGCACAGATACGCAGTATTTT.

The CDR3 is CASSQGLAGTETQYF. CDR3 nucleotide sequence: TGTGCCAGCAGCCAGGGACTAGCGGGAACCGAGACCCAGTACTTC. The chain employs TRBV6-1 and TRBJ2-5; 13 bases fit TRBD2. V dropped 6 bases and J dropped 5; count of bases not matched to a gene: 6. CDR3 size: 15 residues. Germline-derived CDR1 and CDR2 are MNHNS and SASEGT.